Below, 9 T cell receptor beta chains from the same sample are listed, as sequenced in a study of multiple sclerosis patients with progressive multifocal leukoencephalopathy. The time point denotes: before natalizumab initiation. Using immunoSEQ multiplex PCR, the repertoire was profiled, and TCRdb retains in-frame clones only, with some absent. The table shows more than 30,000 clones, with 80% to 95% occurring only once. Sequenced: PBMCs. The origin of the receptors is a man aged 30 to 39 with multiple sclerosis.

This clone was detected once. The chain uses TRBV5-1 and TRBJ2-7, with TRBD2 matching 8 bases. This CDR3 has 15 amino acids. V shed 9 bases and J 4 bases; nucleotides not matched to a gene: 15. Germline CDR1 is SGHRS and CDR2 is YFSETQ. The CDR3 reads CATQPTSGSQYEQYF. The CDR3 DNA reads as TGCGCCACCCAGCCGACCAGCGGGAGTCAGTACGAGCAGTACTTC. Together with reference TRBV5-1 and TRBJ2-7, the CDR3 gives the full variable domain: KAGVTQTPRYLIKTRGQQVTLSCSPISGHRSVSWYQQTPGQGLQFLFEYFSETQRNKGNFPGRFSGRQFSNSRSEMNVSTLELGDSALYLCATQPTSGSQYEQYFGPGTRLTVT.

The chain links TRBV6-5 to TRBJ2-3; D is unresolved. Germline loops: CDR1 MNHEY, CDR2 SVGAGI. The V end was cut by 2 bases, the J end by 0 bases, with 9 bases between. This CDR3 spans 15 amino acids. The CDR3 region has the DNA TGTGCCAGCAGTTACAAGGCTAGAAGCACAGATACGCAGTATTTT. Translating gives CASSYKARSTDTQYF.

The V call is TRBV4-1, the J call TRBJ2-1; 12 bases are a match to TRBD2. Unmatched junction bases numbered 6, after V lost 3 bases and J lost 6 bases. CDR3 length equals 16 residues. The germline V gene has CDR1 MGHRA and CDR2 YSYEKL. CDR3 nucleotide sequence: TGCGCCAGCAGCCATGCACTAGCGGGAGGATCCAATGAGCAGTTCTTC. Translation gives CASSHALAGGSNEQFF.

J is TRBJ1-1 and V is TRBV20-1; D not certain. The CDR3 length is 11 residues. The V end was cut by 1 base, the J end by 4 bases, with 4 bases between. From germline, CDR1 is DFQATT and CDR2 SNEGSKA (reference sequence). The DNA for the CDR3 is TGCAGTGCTAGAGTGGTCACTGAAGCTTTCTTT. Translating it yields CSARVVTEAFF.

A word on this clone: Distinct nucleotide sequences in the sample also encode this CDR3. This rearrangement joins TRBV5-1 to TRBJ1-2, with D possibly TRBD1 on 5 matching bases. There are 14 residues in the CDR3. V lost 0 bases, J lost 7 bases, and 13 bases lay in between. Looked up from germline, CDR1 is SGHRS and CDR2 is YFSETQ. CDR3 region: CASSLVGGEGGYTF. CDR3 DNA sequence: TGCGCCAGCAGCTTGGTTGGGGGGGAGGGTGGCTACACCTTC.

With regard to this clone: The junction departs from germline at one end; a sequencing error may be responsible. The same CDR3 also results from other DNA sequences found in this sample. The chain joins TRBV6-1 to TRBJ2-7, with 7 bases that match TRBD2. In germline, CDR1 is MNHNS, CDR2 SASEGT. This CDR3 contains 14 residues. DNA for the CDR3: TGTGCCAGCAGCGAAGCGGGGACGGAATACGAGCAGTACTTC. Protein: CASSEAGTEYEQYF.

This clone was recorded once. This chain links TRBV7-2 with TRBJ1-4; D perhaps matches TRBD1 (5 bases). Looked up from germline, CDR1 is SGHTA and CDR2 is FQGNSA. CDR3 size: 13 residues. Between the trimmed V and J ends, which lost 5 bases and 3 bases, there was a span of 7 bases. The CDR3 DNA reads as TGTGCCAGCAGCAGGGGATCTAATGAAAAACTGTTTTTT. Translated, it gives CASSRGSNEKLFF.

V usage is TRBV7-3 and J usage is TRBJ2-1; D perhaps matches TRBD2 (6 bases). Germline values: CDR1 SGHTA, CDR2 FQGTGA. This CDR3 has 14 amino acids. With 8 bases removed from V and 8 bases from J, the gap between germline ends came to 19 bases. DNA for the CDR3: TGTGCCAGCGCAAAGCCGGGGGAACTACATGAGCAGTTCTTC. It translates to CASAKPGELHEQFF.

This clone was seen a single time. J is TRBJ1-2 and V is TRBV9; D is perhaps TRBD1 (5 bases). Trimming shortened V by 4 bases and J by 1 base, and 14 bases separated the two germline ends. CDR1 and CDR2 (germline): SGDLS, YYNGEE. The CDR3 length is 15 residues. This chain's CDR3 is CASSSQTGGNYGYTF. As DNA, the CDR3 is TGTGCCAGCAGCTCGCAGACGGGGGGTAACTATGGCTACACCTTC.